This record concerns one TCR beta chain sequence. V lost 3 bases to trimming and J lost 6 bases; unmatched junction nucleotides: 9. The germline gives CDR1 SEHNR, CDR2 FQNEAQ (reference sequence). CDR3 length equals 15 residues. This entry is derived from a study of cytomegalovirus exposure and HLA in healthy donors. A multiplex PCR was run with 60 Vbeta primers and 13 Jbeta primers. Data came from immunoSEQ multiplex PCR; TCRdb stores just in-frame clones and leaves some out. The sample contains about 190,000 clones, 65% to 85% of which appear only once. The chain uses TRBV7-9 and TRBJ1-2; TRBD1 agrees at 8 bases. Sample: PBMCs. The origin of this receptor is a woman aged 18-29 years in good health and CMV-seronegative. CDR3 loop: CASSFFTDRAHGYTF. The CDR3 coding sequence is TGTGCCAGCAGCTTTTTCACGGACAGGGCACATGGCTACACCTTC.